This TCR beta chain derives from a study of cytomegalovirus exposure and HLA in healthy donors. Turning to the study itself: There were tens of millions of unique TCRs (from HLA-typed donors) in an early data release. Study-level results: Reports indicate that TCR beta sequences accurately predicted the HLA-A and HLA-B alleles of most subjects.

The germline V gene has CDR1 ENHRY and CDR2 SYGVKD. CDR3 length: 13 amino acids. V was shortened by 11 bases and J by 3 bases, with 13 bases between the two germline ends. This clone was picked up a small number of times. Antigen specificity is unknown. The PCR had 60 Vbeta and 13 Jbeta primers. The repertoire was sequenced with immunoSEQ multiplex PCR; TCRdb's copy has only in-frame clones and lacks some. The table records over 200,000 clones, 85% to 90% of them present only once. The rearrangement uses TRBV10-3 and TRBJ2-2; perhaps TRBD1 as D (6 bases). The TCR comes from a human donor in good health. Sequenced: PBMCs. The chain's CDR3 is CAGQTQHTGELFF. CDR3 sequence (DNA): TGTGCCGGACAGACACAACACACCGGGGAGCTGTTTTTT.